The 32 T cell receptor beta chains given below trace back to one sample, sequenced in a study of T cell repertoires in cytomegalovirus infection (dated by TCRdb to about 2019). The sequencing machine was an Illumina HiSeq 1500. TCRdb redid the processing of the public reads, applying fastp at Q25 and MiXCR, and retained in-frame beta chains. Rows merge per CDR3 protein into single entries with the most common DNA and genes. This sample is represented by 200,000 to 250,000 distinct CDR3 sequences; over 20% of them were singletons. Of the sample, 18% falls within the top ten clones. The sequencing sample was made of CD8+ T cells from PBMCs. Every receptor here comes from a human donor in good health (CMV status not recorded). Some clones in this sample may be carry-over from other donors' samples.

The chain carries TRBV5-1 and TRBJ2-5; 8 nucleotides match TRBD1. Germline V gene lookup returns CDR1 SGHRS and CDR2 YFSETQ. The CDR3 covers 14 residues. With V trimmed by 0 bases and J by 2 bases, 0 bases remained unmatched. This CDR3 reads CASSLGDRQETQYF. The CDR3 DNA reads as TGCGCCAGCAGCTTGGGGGACAGGCAAGAGACCCAGTACTTC.

This clonotype was seen only once. CDR3 in amino acids: CASSPRAGQGSYEQYF. The CDR3 DNA sequence: TGTGCCAGCAGCCCCCGGGCGGGACAGGGGTCCTACGAGCAGTACTTC. This chain joins TRBV7-3 and TRBJ2-7; 10 nucleotides align to TRBD1. Germline-derived CDR1 and CDR2 are SGHTA and FQGTGA. The CDR3 is 16 amino acids. The ends lost 5 bases at V and 1 base at J; junction bases unmatched: 8.

This clonotype was observed at least ten times. The rearrangement joins TRBV7-9 to TRBJ1-5; D unresolved. This CDR3 region has 14 residues. Germline-derived CDR1 and CDR2 are SEHNR and FQNEAQ (reference sequence). V shed 3 bases and J shed 4 bases, with 10 bases lying between them. In nucleotides, the CDR3 is TGTGCCAGCAGCTTGGGAGGAGTAAATCAGCCCCAGCATTTT. Residues: CASSLGGVNQPQHF.

On this clonotype: The CDR3 end shows no conserved phenylalanine or tryptophan, and so a read error is likely. The rearrangement uses TRBV6-5 and TRBJ2-3, with D perhaps being TRBD1 or TRBD2 (6 bases each). Trimming cost V 2 bases and J 1 base, with 13 bases left between them. Per germline, CDR1 MNHEY and CDR2 SVGAGI. The CDR3 is made up of 16 amino acids. The CDR3 nucleotides read TGTGCCAGCAGTTACGCGGGACACCCTCGCACAGATACGCAGTATTAT. It is translated as CASSYAGHPRTDTQYY.

The V call is TRBV28, the J call TRBJ1-5; perhaps TRBD1 as D (5 bases). This CDR3 region has 15 residues. Looked up from germline, CDR1 is MDHEN and CDR2 is SYDVKM. Trimming removed 6 bases from V and 6 bases from J, with 18 bases in between. The CDR3 here is CASSYRGAGTQPQHF. The CDR3 nucleotides read TGTGCCAGCAGCTACCGAGGGGCAGGCACTCAGCCCCAGCATTTT.

This clonotype was recorded a few times. This chain uses TRBV6-6 with TRBJ2-1; unclear D gene. The CDR3 is 11 residues long. Per germline, CDR1 MNHNY and CDR2 SVGAGI (reference sequence). Trimming stripped 7 bases from V and 15 bases from J, with 16 bases between. The CDR3 bases are TGTGCCAGCACCTACGGGCTAGGTTCGTTCTTC. Translation: CASTYGLGSFF.

The chain links TRBV7-8 to TRBJ2-2, with a possible D match to TRBD2 (5 bases). CDR1 SGHVS and CDR2 FQNEAQ come from the germline V gene. The CDR3 runs 16 residues. V was cut by 1 base and J by 3 bases, with 12 bases left in between. CDR3 coding DNA: TGTGCCAGCAGCTTAGACCCGACTACTCACACCGGGGAGCTGTTTTTT. This codes for CASSLDPTTHTGELFF.

The V gene is TRBV2, the J gene TRBJ1-6; 10 bases agree with TRBD1. The germline CDR1 and CDR2 sequences are SNHLY and FYNNEI. Losses at the gene ends were 10 bases for V and 10 bases for J; bases not matched to a gene: 4. The length of the CDR3 is 12 residues. The CDR3 region has the DNA TGTGCCAAAGGACAGGGGGACTCACCCCTCCACTTT. This codes for CAKGQGDSPLHF.

The chain has TRBV6-5 and TRBJ2-3, with 8 bases fitting TRBD2. This CDR3 has 17 residues. V lost 7 bases and J lost 1; bases outside the gene matches: 13. Germline V lookup: CDR1 MNHEY, CDR2 SVGAGI. The CDR3 spells CASNYPNSGEGTDTQYF. The DNA of the CDR3 is TGTGCCAGCAACTATCCCAATAGCGGGGAGGGCACAGATACGCAGTATTTT.

The J gene is TRBJ1-5, the V gene TRBV28; TRBD1 agrees at 10 bases. The CDR3 spans 16 residues. J was trimmed by 4 bases and V by 6 bases; bases with no gene match: 9. Germline CDR1 is MDHEN and CDR2 is SYDVKM. The CDR3 here is CASSSNAGQGNQPQHF. The CDR3 nucleotides read TGTGCCAGCAGCTCCAACGCGGGACAGGGGAATCAGCCCCAGCATTTT.

J is TRBJ1-2 and V is TRBV19, with D uncertain. V shed 8 bases and J shed 4 bases, with 8 bases lying between them. The CDR3 has 11 residues. In germline, CDR1 is LNHDA, CDR2 SQIVND (reference sequence). In nucleotides, the CDR3 is TGTGCCAGTGGAGACGGCTATGGCTACACCTTC. Amino acid sequence: CASGDGYGYTF.

This clonotype showed up many times. This CDR3 reads CASSLVGSGNTIYF. For the CDR3, the DNA is TGTGCCAGCTCGCTGGTAGGCTCTGGAAACACCATATATTTT. The chain is built from TRBV28 and TRBJ1-3; D is unresolved. V lost 8 bases to trimming and J lost 0 bases, with 11 bases between them. Looked up from germline, CDR1 is MDHEN and CDR2 is SYDVKM. This CDR3 has 14 amino acids.

V and J are TRBV15 and TRBJ2-5; 9 nucleotides align to TRBD2. V dropped 0 bases and J dropped 3; count of bases not matched to a gene: 5. Looked up from germline, CDR1 is LNHNV and CDR2 is YYDKDF (reference sequence). The length of the CDR3 is 16 residues. In DNA, the CDR3 is TGTGCCACCAGCAGAGACGAGCGGGGGGAAGAAGAGACCCAGTACTTC. The encoded protein is CATSRDERGEEETQYF.

This clonotype was detected only once. This chain links TRBV29-1 with TRBJ2-5; 9 nucleotides match TRBD2. The CDR3 totals 12 residues. From germline, CDR1 is SQVTM and CDR2 ANQGSEA. The junction had 5 bases not matched to a gene; V was cut back by 7 bases and J by 5 bases. The CDR3 loop is CSGGLAWETQYF. The DNA of the CDR3 is TGCAGCGGGGGACTAGCCTGGGAGACCCAGTACTTC.

The chain joins TRBV6-4 to TRBJ2-1; 11 nucleotides line up with TRBD2. Germline CDR1 reads MRHNA; CDR2 reads SNTAGT. J gave up 9 bases and V 0 bases, and 10 bases lay outside the gene matches. The CDR3 is made up of 17 amino acids. CDR3 bases: TGTGCCAGCAGTGACTCGTCCAATAGCGGGGGGGCCGCTGAGCAGTTCTTC. Translation: CASSDSSNSGGAAEQFF.

The chain is built from TRBV4-1 and TRBJ2-5; the D call may be TRBD1 or TRBD2 (5 bases each). The CDR3 extends over 15 amino acids. Germline CDR1 reads MGHRA; CDR2 reads YSYEKL. V shed 1 base and J shed 5 bases, with 14 bases lying between them. The CDR3 region has the DNA TGCGCCAGCAGCCAAGGGGAAGGGACGACGGAGACCCAGTACTTC. Protein product: CASSQGEGTTETQYF.

This chain connects TRBV9 to TRBJ1-5, with TRBD1 as a possible D gene (5 bases). Germline CDR1 and CDR2: SGDLS and YYNGEE. The CDR3 has 14 amino acids. Trimming stripped 4 bases from V and 4 bases from J, with 12 bases between. CDR3 in amino acids: CASSPGHQNQPQHF. In DNA, the CDR3 is TGTGCCAGCAGCCCCGGACACCAGAATCAGCCCCAGCATTTT.

The rearrangement joins TRBV27 to TRBJ2-1; 7 nucleotides agree with TRBD2. J was trimmed by 8 bases and V by 5 bases; bases with no gene match: 12. CDR3 length: 15 residues. CDR1 and CDR2 (germline): MNHEY, SMNVEV (reference sequence). In DNA, the CDR3 is TGTGCCAGCAGTGACCGGGAGGCTAGCCGGGATGAGCAGTTCTTC. It is translated as CASSDREASRDEQFF.

This clonotype was recorded many times. The chain combines TRBV7-8 with TRBJ2-5; 12 bases map to TRBD2. V lost 4 bases to trimming and J lost 5 bases; unmatched junction nucleotides: 14. Germline CDR1 reads SGHVS; CDR2 reads FQNEAQ. The CDR3 length is 18 residues. CDR3 coding DNA: TGTGCCAGCAGCTCCACGCCCGGACTAGCGGGGAAGGGTGAGACCCAGTACTTC. It codes for CASSSTPGLAGKGETQYF.

The chain joins TRBV6-5 to TRBJ1-5; D not resolved. CDR1 and CDR2 from the germline V gene are MNHEY and SVGAGI. V was cut by 0 bases and J by 0 bases, with 12 bases left in between. The CDR3 extends over 17 amino acids. The CDR3 spells CASSYSKPQSSNQPQHF. The DNA of the CDR3 is TGTGCCAGCAGTTACTCGAAACCTCAATCTAGCAATCAGCCCCAGCATTTT.

This clonotype was seen at least ten times. The CDR3 nucleotides read TGTGCCAGCAGCCCAGGGACAGGGGAGTACTCACCCCTCCACTTT. This encodes CASSPGTGEYSPLHF. This chain connects TRBV7-2 to TRBJ1-6, with TRBD1 matching over 10 bases. This CDR3 is built from 15 residues. With V trimmed by 5 bases and J by 10 bases, 8 bases remained unmatched. Germline V gene data show CDR1 as SGHTA and CDR2 as FQGNSA.

This clonotype has more than one count but fewer than ten. The junction does not match germline at one end; this may be a read error. The CDR3 DNA reads as TGTGCCAGCAATGAAGTGAACACTGAAGCTTTCTTT. It yields the protein CASNEVNTEAFF. The chain combines TRBV2 with TRBJ1-1; D remains unclear. The CDR3 sequence is 12 residues long. Germline V lookup: CDR1 SNHLY, CDR2 FYNNEI.

A few counts support this clonotype. V gene TRBV7-9 combines with J gene TRBJ2-1, with 10 bases fitting TRBD2. The CDR3 contains 17 residues. Germline V gene sequence: CDR1 SEHNR, CDR2 FQNEAQ (reference sequence). Trimming cost V 5 bases and J 8 bases; bases outside gene matches: 15. CDR3 amino acids: CASSALAGEPYWDEQFF. The CDR3 DNA sequence: TGTGCCAGCAGCGCCCTAGCGGGGGAGCCTTACTGGGATGAGCAGTTCTTC.

In its sample, this clonotype was seen a few times. The rearrangement links TRBV20-1 to TRBJ2-7; 7 positions agree with TRBD1. Germline assignment: CDR1 DFQATT and CDR2 SNEGSKA (reference sequence). This CDR3 has 15 amino acids. The V gene end was trimmed by 2 bases and the J gene end by 2 bases; junction bases not matched to a gene: 9. CDR3 in DNA: TGCAGTGCTAGACCTTCGGACAGGCCAGCCTACGAGCAGTACTTC. It codes for CSARPSDRPAYEQYF.

This clonotype came up many times. This chain links TRBV7-2 with TRBJ1-1; TRBD1 matches at 8 bases. The CDR3 contains 15 residues. V trimming: 3 bases; J trimming: 4 bases; junction bases outside the gene matches: 7. Per the germline V gene, CDR1 is SGHTA and CDR2 is FQGNSA. The CDR3 bases are TGTGCCAGCAGCTTGCGACAGGGGATCGGCACTGAAGCTTTCTTT. Encoded protein: CASSLRQGIGTEAFF. The full variable domain, completed using reference TRBV7-2 and TRBJ1-1, is GAGVSQSPSNKVTEKGKDVELRCDPISGHTALYWYRQSLGQGLEFLIYFQGNSAPDKSGLPSDRFSAERTGGSVSTLTIQRTQQEDSAVYLCASSLRQGIGTEAFFGQGTRLTVV.

The genes are TRBV9 and TRBJ2-1, with D perhaps matching TRBD2 (6 bases). V lost 4 bases and J lost 0, with 14 bases in between. Germline V gene data show CDR1 as SGDLS and CDR2 as YYNGEE. The CDR3 length is 16 residues. The CDR3 region is CASSPPLAPSYNEQFF. CDR3 DNA sequence: TGTGCCAGCAGCCCCCCTCTAGCGCCCTCCTACAATGAGCAGTTCTTC.

The V call is TRBV7-9, the J call TRBJ2-7; the D gene is possibly TRBD2 (6 bases). The CDR3 extends over 14 amino acids. CDR1 and CDR2 (germline): SEHNR, FQNEAQ (reference sequence). The germline V and J ends were trimmed by 3 bases and 6 bases, with 15 bases remaining between them. The CDR3 sequence is CASSLGGGALEQYF. CDR3 bases: TGTGCCAGCAGCTTGGGAGGCGGGGCCCTCGAGCAGTACTTC.

This clonotype was seen a few times. The rearrangement uses TRBV28 and TRBJ2-1; 8 bases line up with TRBD2. CDR1 is MDHEN and CDR2 is SYDVKM in the germline V gene. This CDR3 is built from 16 residues. V trimming: 6 bases; J trimming: 0 bases; junction bases outside the gene matches: 7. The CDR3 nucleotides read TGTGCCAGCAGGACCTATAGCGGGGCCTCCTACAATGAGCAGTTCTTC. This translates into CASRTYSGASYNEQFF. Full variable domain (missing parts from reference TRBV28 and TRBJ2-1): DVKVTQSSRYLVKRTGEKVFLECVQDMDHENMFWYRQDPGLGLRLIYFSYDVKMKEKGDIPEGYSVSREKKERFSLILESASTNQTSMYLCASRTYSGASYNEQFFGPGTRLTVL.

On this clonotype: A much larger clone differs from this one at a single base, so this may be a read error. This chain joins TRBV28 and TRBJ2-2; D unresolved. With 7 bases removed from V and 6 bases from J, the gap between germline ends came to 9 bases. CDR3 length equals 12 residues. Looked up from germline, CDR1 is MDHEN and CDR2 is SYDVKM. CDR3 DNA: TGTGCCAGCACCAGCGCGGCCGGGGAGCTGTTTTTT. As protein: CASTSAAGELFF.

The rearrangement links TRBV2 to TRBJ1-1, with unresolved D. The CDR3 loop spans 12 amino acids. Germline CDR1 and CDR2: SNHLY and FYNNEI. The ends were cut back, 11 bases at V and 5 bases at J, with 15 bases in the middle. The CDR3 DNA sequence: TGTGCCTCATACGAAGGGAATACTGAAGCTTTCTTT. Translating gives CASYEGNTEAFF.

This clonotype turned up a few times. V is TRBV19 and J is TRBJ2-2; possible D gene TRBD1, 5 bases. V shed 10 bases and J shed 1 base, with 10 bases lying between them. The germline V gene encodes CDR1 LNHDA and CDR2 SQIVND (reference sequence). The CDR3 sequence is 13 residues long. CDR3: CATRVMNTGELFF. CDR3 coding DNA: TGTGCCACCAGGGTCATGAACACCGGGGAGCTGTTTTTT.

J is TRBJ1-2 and V is TRBV29-1; the D gene is possibly TRBD1 (5 bases). The CDR3 is 13 amino acids. Germline CDR1 reads SQVTM; CDR2 reads ANQGSEA. V was shortened by 5 bases and J by 3 bases, with 13 bases between the two germline ends. The CDR3 sequence: CSVPRDLDYGYTF. The CDR3 DNA reads TGCAGCGTTCCCCGGGACCTCGACTATGGCTACACCTTC. The variable domain in full, completed from reference TRBV29-1 and TRBJ1-2, reads SAVISQKPSRDICQRGTSLTIQCQVDSQVTMMFWYRQQPGQSLTLIATANQGSEATYESGFVIDKFPISRPNLTFSTLTVSNMSPEDSSIYLCSVPRDLDYGYTFGSGTRLTVV.